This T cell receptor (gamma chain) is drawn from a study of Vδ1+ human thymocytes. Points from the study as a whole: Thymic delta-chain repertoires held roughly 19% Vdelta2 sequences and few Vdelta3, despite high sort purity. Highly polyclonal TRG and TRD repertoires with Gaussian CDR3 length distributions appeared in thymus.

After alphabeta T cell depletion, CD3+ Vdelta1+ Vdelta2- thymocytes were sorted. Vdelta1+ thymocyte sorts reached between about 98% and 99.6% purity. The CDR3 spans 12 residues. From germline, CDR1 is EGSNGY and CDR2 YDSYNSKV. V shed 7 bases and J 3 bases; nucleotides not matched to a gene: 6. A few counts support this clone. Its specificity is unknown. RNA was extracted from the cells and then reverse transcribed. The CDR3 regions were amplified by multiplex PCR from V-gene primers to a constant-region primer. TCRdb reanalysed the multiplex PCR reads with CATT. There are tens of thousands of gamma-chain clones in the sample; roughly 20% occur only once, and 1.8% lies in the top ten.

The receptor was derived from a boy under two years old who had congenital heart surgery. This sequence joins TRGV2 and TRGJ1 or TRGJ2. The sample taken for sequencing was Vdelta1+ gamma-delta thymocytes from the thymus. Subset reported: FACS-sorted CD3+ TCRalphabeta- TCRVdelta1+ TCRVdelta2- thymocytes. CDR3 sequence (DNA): TGTGCCACCTGCCGACTTTATTATAAGAAACTCTTT. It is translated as CATCRLYYKKLF.